The clone carrying this T cell receptor beta chain was observed a few times. These data belong to a study of control samples from healthy donors and cancer patients. TCRdb keeps only in-frame clones here, not all; method: immunoSEQ multiplex PCR. The data contain around 90,000 clones, over 65% of them singletons. The CDR3 has 15 residues. Germline lookup yields CDR1 SNHLY and CDR2 FYNNEI. V shed 7 bases, J shed 0 bases, and the junction held 6 bases outside the gene matches. Sequenced: blood. The TCR was taken from a woman aged 40 to 50 in good health. The V and J genes are TRBV2 and TRBJ1-3; 7 nucleotides match TRBD1. CDR3 nucleotide sequence: TGTGCCAGCACCTCGACAGGGAACTCTGGAAACACCATATATTTT. This gives the protein CASTSTGNSGNTIYF.